Below, 14 T cell receptor beta chains from the same sample are listed, as sequenced in a study of blood T cells in healthy people across ages. The use of a sample-barcoded 5' primer and a J-beta primer mix characterized a second PCR of roughly 6 to 11 cycles. TCRdb called the 5' RACE reads again in MiXCR, with one record for every CDR3 protein. The sample has around 990,000 distinct CDR3 sequences, almost 25% seen once. This sample was shared with a second study, whose subject was T cells of mothers and their children.

The specimen sequenced was blood. These receptors all come from a girl aged 2 to 9 in good health.

This clonotype was picked up a small number of times. The J gene is TRBJ2-5, the V gene TRBV4-2; D could derive from TRBD1 or TRBD2 (5 bases each). The V gene lost 0 bases and the J gene lost 5 bases, with 13 bases spanning the gap. The germline gives CDR1 LGHNA, CDR2 YNFKEQ. The CDR3 covers 15 residues. The CDR3 here is CASSQEDSWGETQYF. The CDR3 nucleotides read TGTGCCAGCAGCCAAGAGGACTCCTGGGGGGAGACCCAGTACTTC.

CDR3 region: CASSQQGASEKLFF. In DNA form, the CDR3 reads TGTGCCAGCAGTCAACAGGGCGCGAGTGAAAAACTGTTTTTT. The rearrangement uses TRBV27 and TRBJ1-4; D is perhaps TRBD1 (6 bases). Germline CDR1 MNHEY, CDR2 SMNVEV (reference sequence). The V and J ends lost 5 bases and 7 bases respectively, with 14 bases between them. The CDR3 is 14 residues long.

This clonotype was recorded at least ten times. The chain is built from TRBV5-1 and TRBJ1-3, with a weak D call TRBD1 (5 bases). The CDR3 covers 13 residues. The germline CDR1 and CDR2 sequences are SGHRS and YFSETQ. Trimming took off 3 bases at V and 4 bases at J, with 8 bases between the two ends. The CDR3 region has the DNA TGCGCCAGCAGCTCAGGGTCCGGAAACACCATATATTTT. This codes for CASSSGSGNTIYF.

The chain combines TRBV7-9 with TRBJ1-1; D uncertain. The CDR3 is made up of 11 amino acids. Trimming stripped 4 bases from V and 6 bases from J, with 6 bases between. Germline V gene lookup returns CDR1 SEHNR and CDR2 FQNEAQ (reference sequence). CDR3 in amino acids: CASSSLAEAFF. In DNA, the CDR3 is TGTGCCAGCAGCTCGTTAGCTGAAGCTTTCTTT.

The chain uses TRBV24-1 and TRBJ2-3; a possible D gene is TRBD1 (5 bases). V was clipped by 4 bases and J by 2 bases, with 12 bases between them. This CDR3 is built from 15 residues. CDR1 is KGHDR, CDR2 SFDVKD, per germline. In DNA form, the CDR3 reads TGTGCCACCAGTGACCAGACAGAGGACACAGATACGCAGTATTTT. Translating gives CATSDQTEDTDTQYF.

In its sample, this clonotype was seen many times. This chain connects TRBV3-1 to TRBJ2-5; TRBD1 is a possible D gene (5 bases). V dropped 5 bases and J dropped 3 bases, with 7 bases sitting between them. Germline V gives CDR1 LGHDT, CDR2 YNNKEL (reference sequence). The length of the CDR3 is 12 residues. CDR3 bases: TGTGCCAGCAGCGGGGCCGAAGAGACCCAGTACTTC. This gives the protein CASSGAEETQYF.

This clonotype was picked up a small number of times. The rearrangement joins TRBV29-1 to TRBJ1-1; D possibly corresponds to TRBD1 (6 bases). V lost 5 bases and J 11 bases, leaving 15 bases between the germline ends. Germline loops: CDR1 SQVTM, CDR2 ANQGSEA. The CDR3 loop spans 11 amino acids. The CDR3 region is CSVSKGGGAFF. The CDR3 bases are TGCAGCGTTTCCAAGGGGGGTGGCGCTTTCTTT. Together with reference TRBV29-1 and TRBJ1-1, the CDR3 gives the full variable domain: SAVISQKPSRDICQRGTSLTIQCQVDSQVTMMFWYRQQPGQSLTLIATANQGSEATYESGFVIDKFPISRPNLTFSTLTVSNMSPEDSSIYLCSVSKGGGAFFGQGTRLTVV.

This clonotype was counted between two and nine times. This sequence joins TRBV29-1 and TRBJ2-5; 7 bases fit TRBD1. Near its end, the DNA agrees better with TRBJ2-7, so the J call may be wrong. The CDR3 loop spans 14 amino acids. Germline V gene data show CDR1 as SQVTM and CDR2 as ANQGSEA. CDR3 bases: TGCAGCGTTGAAAACAGGGGAGTCGGGTACGAGCAGTACTTC. It translates to CSVENRGVGYEQYF.

The chain has TRBV7-2 and TRBJ2-3; weak D call: TRBD2 (6 bases). Trimming left V 2 bases short and J 4 bases short, with 16 bases between. The CDR3 is 16 amino acids. Germline CDR1 is SGHTA and CDR2 is FQGNSA. In DNA, the CDR3 is TGTGCCAGCAGCTTACAGGGCCCGTCGGGAGCAGATACGCAGTATTTT. Translation: CASSLQGPSGADTQYF. Filled out from reference TRBV7-2 and TRBJ2-3, the complete variable domain reads GAGVSQSPSNKVTEKGKDVELRCDPISGHTALYWYRQSLGQGLEFLIYFQGNSAPDKSGLPSDRFSAERTGGSVSTLTIQRTQQEDSAVYLCASSLQGPSGADTQYFGPGTRLTVL.

This chain connects TRBV20-1 to TRBJ2-5, with D possibly TRBD2 on 5 matching bases. Germline V gene lookup returns CDR1 DFQATT and CDR2 SNEGSKA (reference sequence). The length of the CDR3 is 15 residues. Trimming took off 0 bases at V and 1 base at J, with 12 bases between the two ends. For the CDR3, the DNA is TGCAGTGCTAGAGATCTAGCAAGGGCCCAAGAGACCCAGTACTTC. Translating it yields CSARDLARAQETQYF.

The chain joins TRBV4-1 to TRBJ1-4; 7 bases align to TRBD1. Looked up from germline, CDR1 is MGHRA and CDR2 is YSYEKL. This CDR3 is built from 17 residues. Germline trimming cut 1 base from V and 4 bases from J; bases unmatched to any gene: 9. CDR3 residues: CASSQARTGQINEKLFF. DNA of the CDR3: TGCGCCAGCAGCCAAGCCCGCACGGGACAGATTAATGAAAAACTGTTTTTT.

This sequence joins TRBV6-5 and TRBJ2-3, with 9 bases matching TRBD1. V trimming: 1 base; J trimming: 0 bases; junction bases outside the gene matches: 5. This CDR3 is built from 17 residues. Germline lookup yields CDR1 MNHEY and CDR2 SVGAGI. CDR3 nucleotides: TGTGCCAGCAGTTACTACAGGGGGCGGGAGAGCACAGATACGCAGTATTTT. It specifies CASSYYRGRESTDTQYF.

J is TRBJ2-3 and V is TRBV6-1; TRBD1 agrees at 8 bases. After removal of 2 bases from V and 6 bases from J, the junction contained 7 bases not matched to a gene. The CDR3 covers 15 residues. Germline CDR1 MNHNS, CDR2 SASEGT. The CDR3 is CASSEQGALSDTQYF. In nucleotides, the CDR3 is TGTGCCAGCAGTGAACAGGGGGCGCTTTCGGATACGCAGTATTTT.

This clonotype was observed a handful of times. The chain employs TRBV28 and TRBJ2-7, with a weak D call TRBD2 (6 bases). CDR3 length: 15 residues. The germline CDR1 and CDR2 sequences are MDHEN and SYDVKM. Trimming cost V 3 bases and J 4 bases, with 16 bases left between them. This CDR3 reads CASSFGASVGYEQYF. CDR3 DNA sequence: TGTGCCAGCAGTTTTGGGGCTAGCGTTGGGTACGAGCAGTACTTC.